This T cell receptor (beta chain) originates from a study of blood T cell repertoires in COVID-19 (dated by TCRdb to between 2020 and 2021). The study in broad terms: Samples covering the acute and convalescent phases of COVID-19 were provided by collaborators in the United States, Italy and Spain. The prospective study material was composed of cDNA or gDNA derived from T cells, B-cell-depleted T cells, or PBMCs. Deeply sampled blood TCRbeta repertoires from subjects exposed to, actively infected with, or recovered from COVID-19 were included in the dataset. The repertoires were released in a freely available public database intended as a resource for research on the immune response to SARS-CoV-2. Samples were obtained from the ongoing ImmuneRACE study (first 160 participants) and from over a thousand subjects provided by 6 global collaborators. A de-identified subject ID, COVID-19 status, age in years and sex were almost always included in the sample metadata. Where available, HLA class I and class II types were obtained from metadata supplied by the sample provider rather than from assay-based typing.

The immunoSEQ Assay, a bias-controlled multiplex PCR, was used to amplify TCRbeta CDR3 regions from genomic DNA. Per the source publication's procedure: Within the assay, amplification of reference gene primers was used to estimate how many nucleated cells each sample contained. Sequence reads were collapsed and filtered to measure the absolute abundance of every unique TCRbeta CDR3 rearrangement. Productive Simpson clonality was computed per sample as the square root of Simpson's diversity index over productive rearrangements. TCRdb re-hosts the immuneACCESS table, in-frame sequences only. Its copies lack some clones; in the studies checked, an unresolved V gene accounts for under half of them, and the cause for the rest is not known. That table is the source of V, J and clone size, and D and trimming were worked out from the DNA. The sample has some 110,000 clones on record, about 82% of them singletons. 6.2% of the sample is taken by the ten largest.

Including cysteine and phenylalanine, the CDR3 has 12 amino acids. Only the CDR3 DNA is retained, 36 bases long and in frame from the first base. Germline trimming amounts to 5 bases on V and 3 bases on J, with 0 as the count of junction bases outside the gene matches. The germline V gene encodes CDR1 KGHDR and CDR2 SFDVKD. Study-wide findings and limitations: Clinical and demographic metadata were provided uncurated, with the amount varying by source and participant.

One collaborating source in Seattle enrolled patients while the patients were actively infected and followed the patients over time throughout the course of disease. Collaborating institutions collected whole blood in K2EDTA tubes following their own protocols. Collaborator samples were shipped for TCRbeta analysis as frozen whole blood, isolated PBMCs, or DNA extracted from either sample type. This clone counts as medium-sized (0.01 to 0.1%). Its target antigen remains unknown. The input lacks base qualities; no much larger clone sits a single base away. The source is an elderly man with COVID-19, enrolled during active disease. The rearranged segments are TRBV24-1 and TRBJ2-7; 7 bases in the middle match TRBD1. The sequencing input was peripheral blood. The CDR3 has the sequence CATSGQGYEQYF. Here is the DNA: TGTGCCACCAGTGGACAGGGCTACGAGCAGTACTTC.